Each of the 30 T cell receptor beta chains below was sequenced from the same sample in a study of blood T cell repertoires in COVID-19. Generated by immunoSEQ multiplex PCR, the TCRdb table keeps only in-frame clones and is missing some. The table has over 200,000 clones, roughly 90% seen once; the top ten hold 3.1%. Sequencing was performed on PBMCs or T cells enriched from blood (not recorded which). All receptors come from a woman aged 45-65 years in a cohort exposed to, infected with or recovered from COVID-19 (not recorded which).

The rearrangement joins TRBV4-3 to TRBJ2-7; tentatively, D is TRBD2 (6 bases). The CDR3 totals 14 residues. CDR1 is LGHNA and CDR2 is YSLEER in the germline V gene. Trimming took off 0 bases at V and 3 bases at J, with 9 bases between the two ends. The CDR3 sequence: CASSQDHGGYEQYF. In DNA form, the CDR3 reads TGCGCCAGCAGCCAAGACCACGGGGGCTACGAGCAGTACTTC.

V and J are TRBV6-5 and TRBJ1-5, with TRBD1 matching over 7 bases. Germline V gene sequence: CDR1 MNHEY, CDR2 SVGAGI. This CDR3 is built from 16 residues. Trimming at V came to 4 bases and at J to 0 bases, leaving 6 bases not matched to a gene. Here the CDR3 DNA reads TGTGCCAGCAGTTTAGGGACAGCAAGTAGCAATCAGCCCCAGCATTTT. As protein: CASSLGTASSNQPQHF.

This chain connects TRBV24-1 to TRBJ1-2; TRBD1 agrees at 7 bases. The ends lost 4 bases at V and 2 bases at J; junction bases unmatched: 9. Germline V gene sequence: CDR1 KGHDR, CDR2 SFDVKD. CDR3 length: 16 amino acids. CDR3 nucleotides: TGTGCCACCAGTGACCAGCCTACAGGGGACAACTATGGCTACACCTTC. This encodes CATSDQPTGDNYGYTF.

The CDR3 region has the DNA TGTGCCAGCAGCTACCAGGGTATCTATGGCTACACCTTC. Protein: CASSYQGIYGYTF. The rearrangement uses TRBV5-6 and TRBJ1-2; tentative D call: TRBD1 (5 bases). Germline CDR1 is SGHDT and CDR2 is YYEEEE. The CDR3 runs 13 residues. The V gene lost 3 bases and the J gene lost 4 bases, with 10 bases spanning the gap.

This chain joins TRBV7-2 and TRBJ1-1; D is undetermined. Germline CDR1 SGHTA, CDR2 FQGNSA. The V gene lost 2 bases and the J gene lost 0 bases, with 7 bases spanning the gap. The CDR3 runs 14 residues. This chain's CDR3 is CASSLSGVNTEAFF. The CDR3 DNA reads TGTGCCAGCAGCTTATCCGGAGTGAACACTGAAGCTTTCTTT. The full variable domain, its missing parts supplied by reference TRBV7-2 and TRBJ1-1, is GAGVSQSPSNKVTEKGKDVELRCDPISGHTALYWYRQSLGQGLEFLIYFQGNSAPDKSGLPSDRFSAERTGGSVSTLTIQRTQQEDSAVYLCASSLSGVNTEAFFGQGTRLTVV.

The chain uses TRBV20-1 and TRBJ2-5; D gene uncertain. The CDR3 is 13 residues long. V gave up 3 bases and J gave up 2 bases, with 10 bases separating them. Looked up from germline, CDR1 is DFQATT and CDR2 is SNEGSKA (reference sequence). The CDR3 DNA follows: TGCAGTGCTAGTCCTCAGAAACAAGAGACCCAGTACTTC. This sequence encodes CSASPQKQETQYF.

The chain links TRBV30 to TRBJ1-5; D gene uncertain. The V end was cut by 1 base, the J end by 0 bases, with 7 bases between. CDR3 length equals 14 residues. The germline V gene has CDR1 GTSNPN and CDR2 SVGIG (reference sequence). The CDR3 spells CAWSGGNSNQPQHF. DNA for the CDR3: TGTGCCTGGAGTGGAGGGAATAGCAATCAGCCCCAGCATTTT.

The chain joins TRBV4-2 to TRBJ1-4; 8 nucleotides agree with TRBD1. The V segment lost 1 base and the J segment 3 bases; nucleotides outside the gene matches: 7. The length of the CDR3 is 17 residues. Germline CDR1 is LGHNA and CDR2 is YNFKEQ. The CDR3: CASSQAPRGLSNEKLFF. CDR3 nucleotides: TGTGCCAGCAGCCAAGCCCCCAGGGGGCTTTCTAATGAAAAACTGTTTTTT.

J is TRBJ2-7 and V is TRBV7-8; 9 positions agree with TRBD1. The CDR3 covers 14 residues. Per germline, CDR1 SGHVS and CDR2 FQNEAQ. Trimming took 10 bases from V and 4 from J; bases not matched to a gene: 11. This CDR3 reads CATNLGGQGYEQYF. The DNA of the CDR3 is TGTGCCACCAACCTGGGGGGACAGGGTTACGAGCAGTACTTC.

The chain is built from TRBV6-2 or TRBV6-3 and TRBJ1-5; 7 positions agree with TRBD1. The ends lost 2 bases at V and 1 base at J; junction bases unmatched: 5. This CDR3 contains 16 residues. CDR1 and CDR2 from the germline V gene are MNHEY and SVGEGT. The CDR3 spells CASSYLQGLSNQPQHF. DNA of the CDR3: TGTGCCAGCAGTTACCTACAGGGGTTAAGCAATCAGCCCCAGCATTTT.

This chain uses TRBV7-8 with TRBJ2-7; no definite D call. The CDR3 has 18 residues. With 4 bases removed from V and 1 base from J, the gap between germline ends came to 23 bases. Germline CDR1 is SGHVS and CDR2 is FQNEAQ. CDR3 sequence (DNA): TGTGCCAGCAGCTCCACCCCCATCCCCCAGAGCGATTCCTACGAGCAGTACTTC. Amino acids: CASSSTPIPQSDSYEQYF.

The chain combines TRBV24-1 with TRBJ1-2; the match to TRBD1 covers 10 bases. Germline CDR1 is KGHDR and CDR2 is SFDVKD. V trimming: 10 bases; J trimming: 8 bases; junction bases outside the gene matches: 6. The CDR3 sequence is 12 residues long. CDR3 DNA sequence: TGTGCCACACGGGACAGGGGTGGCGGCTACACCTTC. This translates into CATRDRGGGYTF.

The chain recombines TRBV6-2 or TRBV6-3 with TRBJ1-5, with D maybe TRBD1 (6 bases). Germline assignment: CDR1 MNHEY and CDR2 SVGEGT. Between the trimmed V and J ends, which lost 6 bases and 5 bases, there was a span of 17 bases. The CDR3 covers 15 residues. This chain's CDR3 is CASSFDRRRHQPQHF. The CDR3 DNA is TGTGCCAGCAGCTTCGACAGGAGGAGACATCAGCCCCAGCATTTT.

Only one count was recorded for this clone. The chain uses TRBV4-2 and TRBJ1-3; D is ambiguous. V was pared by 1 base and J by 0 bases, with 7 bases between. The CDR3 runs 15 residues. The germline V gene has CDR1 LGHNA and CDR2 YNFKEQ. This chain's CDR3 is CASSQAPVSGNTIYF. For the CDR3, the DNA is TGTGCCAGCAGCCAAGCTCCAGTCTCTGGAAACACCATATATTTT.

This chain joins TRBV12-1 and TRBJ2-7; the table's D call, TRBD1, was not checked against the DNA. TRBV12-1 is shown as a pseudogene. This CDR3 is 19 amino acids long. The chain's CDR3 is CASSFRDPFPDRTPYEQYF. The DNA for the CDR3 is TGTGCCAGCAGCTTTCGGGATCCATTCCCGGACAGGACCCCCTACGAGCAGTACTTC.

The chain joins TRBV7-3 to TRBJ2-1, with TRBD1 matching over 8 bases. CDR3 length: 15 amino acids. Germline lookup yields CDR1 SGHTA and CDR2 FQGTGA. V shed 4 bases and J 4 bases; nucleotides not matched to a gene: 6. CDR3 DNA: TGTGCCAGCAGCTCCTCGGGACAGGCATACAATGAGCAGTTCTTC. Amino acids: CASSSSGQAYNEQFF.

The chain recombines TRBV29-1 with TRBJ2-7; no reliable D call. Trimming left V 6 bases short and J 2 bases short, with 8 bases between. The CDR3 runs 11 residues. CDR1 is SQVTM and CDR2 is ANQGSEA in the germline V gene. CDR3 amino acids: CSVSVAYEQYF. DNA of the CDR3: TGCAGCGTGTCGGTTGCCTACGAGCAGTACTTC.

The table lists this clone with a count of one. The rearrangement joins TRBV19 to TRBJ1-5; 7 bases agree with TRBD1. The CDR3 length is 15 residues. In germline, CDR1 is LNHDA, CDR2 SQIVND (reference sequence). V lost 1 base to trimming and J lost 7 bases; unmatched junction nucleotides: 7. CDR3 nucleotides: TGTGCCAGTAGTATAGTCGAAGGGGGCGGGCAGCCCCAGCATTTT. Translation: CASSIVEGGGQPQHF.

The chain employs TRBV3-1 (or the pseudogene TRBV3-2) and TRBJ1-1, with unresolved D. The germline V gene encodes CDR1 LGHDT and CDR2 YNNKEL (reference sequence). The CDR3 spans 14 residues. V lost 1 base and J 1 base, leaving 7 bases between the germline ends. CDR3 nucleotides: TGTGCCAGCAGCCAAGGGTCCGGGAACACTGAAGCTTTCTTT. Its translation: CASSQGSGNTEAFF.

The chain has TRBV5-6 and TRBJ1-2; TRBD1 agrees at 8 bases. The CDR3 length is 15 residues. In germline, CDR1 is SGHDT, CDR2 YYEEEE. The V segment lost 0 bases and the J segment 4 bases; nucleotides outside the gene matches: 5. CDR3 protein: CASSLGGQGAYGYTF. CDR3 nucleotide sequence: TGTGCCAGCAGCTTGGGAGGACAGGGCGCCTATGGCTACACCTTC.

On this clone itself: One end of the junction is discordant with germline, which a read error may explain. The CDR3 coding sequence is TGTGCCAGAAGTGAGATCCGAGGCATAGGCTCGGATACGCAGTATTTT. This encodes CARSEIRGIGSDTQYF. The chain uses TRBV2 and TRBJ2-3, with D hard to call. Looked up from germline, CDR1 is SNHLY and CDR2 is FYNNEI. This CDR3 contains 16 residues.

The V and J genes are TRBV5-1 and TRBJ2-3, with 7 bases that match TRBD2. The V and J ends lost 7 bases and 6 bases, in that order; junction bases with no gene match: 11. In germline, CDR1 is SGHRS, CDR2 YFSETQ. This CDR3 contains 14 residues. The CDR3 loop reads CASRRDYQTDTQYF. The CDR3 DNA reads as TGCGCCAGCCGTCGGGACTACCAGACCGATACGCAGTATTTT.

The chain carries TRBV3-1 (or the pseudogene TRBV3-2) and TRBJ1-1; 7 bases map to TRBD1. V lost 7 bases to trimming and J lost 6 bases; unmatched junction nucleotides: 5. The CDR3 contains 12 residues. CDR1 and CDR2 (germline): LGHDT, YNNKEL (reference sequence). Here the CDR3 DNA reads TGTGCCAGCAAGGGGGACAGCCCTGAAGCTTTCTTT. Its translation is CASKGDSPEAFF.

The chain is built from TRBV7-3 and TRBJ2-7, with D perhaps TRBD1 (9 bases). The CDR3 runs to 22 residues. Germline assignment: CDR1 SGHTA and CDR2 FQGTGA. The V end was cut by 0 bases, the J end by 3 bases, with 33 bases between. CDR3 residues: CASSLTLRRGDRDGRVDYEQYF. The CDR3 coding sequence is TGTGCCAGCAGCTTAACCCTGCGGCGGGGGGACAGGGACGGGAGGGTTGACTACGAGCAGTACTTC.

The J gene is TRBJ1-5, the V gene TRBV19, with D perhaps matching TRBD1 (5 bases). Germline V CDR1 and CDR2: LNHDA, SQIVND (reference sequence). Trimming took 5 bases from V and 7 from J, leaving 9 bases between them. The CDR3 runs 12 residues. CDR3: CASSVGQQPQHF. In DNA, the CDR3 is TGTGCCAGTAGTGTGGGGCAACAGCCCCAGCATTTT.

The chain joins TRBV10-3 to TRBJ2-7, with 9 bases matching TRBD2. V shed 0 bases, J shed 6 bases, and the junction held 9 bases outside the gene matches. The germline gives CDR1 ENHRY, CDR2 SYGVKD. There are 16 residues in the CDR3. Here the CDR3 reads CAISESTPSGVREQYF. The CDR3, as DNA: TGTGCCATCAGTGAGTCGACGCCTAGCGGGGTTCGCGAGCAGTACTTC.

The genes are TRBV7-3 and TRBJ2-1, with 7 bases fitting TRBD2. With V trimmed by 3 bases and J by 4 bases, 3 bases remained unmatched. Per the germline V gene, CDR1 is SGHTA and CDR2 is FQGTGA. The CDR3 length is 14 residues. The CDR3 bases are TGTGCCAGCAGCTTGGGGGGGAATTACAATGAGCAGTTCTTC. Its protein product is CASSLGGNYNEQFF. Combining the CDR3 with reference TRBV7-3 and TRBJ2-1 gives the whole variable domain GAGVSQTPSNKVTEKGKYVELRCDPISGHTALYWYRQSLGQGPEFLIYFQGTGAADDSGLPNDRFFAVRPEGSVSTLKIQRTERGDSAVYLCASSLGGNYNEQFFGPGTRLTVL.

This clone was detected only once. The chain recombines TRBV7-3 with TRBJ1-2; TRBD1 agrees at 8 bases. This CDR3 spans 13 amino acids. The V and J ends lost 5 bases and 8 bases, in that order; junction bases with no gene match: 7. Germline V lookup: CDR1 SGHTA, CDR2 FQGTGA. The CDR3 region is CASSTSQGEGYTF. The CDR3 DNA is TGTGCCAGCAGCACGTCACAGGGGGAAGGCTACACCTTC.

This sequence joins TRBV11-2 and TRBJ2-7; a possible D gene is TRBD1 (5 bases). The V end was cut by 0 bases, the J end by 7 bases, with 13 bases between. The CDR3 sequence is 14 residues long. The germline V gene encodes CDR1 SGHAT and CDR2 FQNNGV. Here the CDR3 reads CASSLDPQATEQYF. CDR3 nucleotides: TGTGCCAGCAGCTTAGATCCACAGGCTACGGAGCAGTACTTC.

The chain recombines TRBV5-4 with TRBJ2-1, with a possible D match to TRBD2 (5 bases). This CDR3 has 13 residues. Germline V gene lookup returns CDR1 SGHNT and CDR2 YYREEE (reference sequence). The V and J ends lost 4 bases and 5 bases respectively, with 10 bases between them. DNA for the CDR3: TGTGCCAGCAGCCGCCTCGGGGACAATGAGCAGTTCTTC. As protein: CASSRLGDNEQFF.